The 10 T cell receptor beta chains reported below all come from one sample, sequenced in a study of blood T cell repertoires in COVID-19. Sequencing used immunoSEQ multiplex PCR; TCRdb keeps in-frame clones, though not all of them. The data show about 200,000 clones, about 85% seen once. The sequenced sample consisted of peripheral blood. The source is a woman older than 75 with acute or convalescent COVID-19.

The V gene is TRBV2, the J gene TRBJ1-3; D is perhaps TRBD1 (6 bases). CDR3 length equals 15 residues. The germline V and J ends were trimmed by 4 bases and 7 bases, with 17 bases remaining between them. Germline V gene sequence: CDR1 SNHLY, CDR2 FYNNEI. This chain's CDR3 is CASSVDRSSVNTIYF. The CDR3 nucleotides read TGTGCCAGCAGTGTCGACAGGTCATCGGTGAACACCATATATTTT. The variable domain in full, completed from reference TRBV2 and TRBJ1-3, reads EPEVTQTPSHQVTQMGQEVILRCVPISNHLYFYWYRQILGQKVEFLVSFYNNEISEKSEIFDDQFSVERPDGSNFTLKIRSTKLEDSAMYFCASSVDRSSVNTIYFGEGSWLTVV.

This rearrangement joins TRBV7-6 to TRBJ2-7; D is perhaps TRBD1 (6 bases). V was trimmed by 4 bases and J by 6 bases, leaving 16 bases between them. The CDR3 runs to 14 residues. CDR1 SGHVS and CDR2 FNYEAQ come from the germline V gene. CDR3 DNA: TGTGCCAGCAGCTCCCTAACCCAAGGGGGCGAGCAGTACTTC. Amino acids: CASSSLTQGGEQYF.

The rearrangement links TRBV18 to TRBJ2-1; D is unresolved. CDR3 length equals 11 residues. CDR1 and CDR2 (germline): KGHSH, LQKENI. The V gene lost 4 bases and the J gene lost 8 bases, with 6 bases spanning the gap. CDR3 nucleotide sequence: TGTGCCAGCTCACTCCTTGATGAGCAGTTCTTC. It encodes CASSLLDEQFF.

This clone was detected a few times. The V gene is TRBV18, the J gene TRBJ1-3, with TRBD1 as a possible D gene (5 bases). The V end was cut by 2 bases, the J end by 0 bases, with 17 bases between. The CDR3 sequence is 18 residues long. Germline assignment: CDR1 KGHSH and CDR2 LQKENI. CDR3 coding DNA: TGTGCCAGCTCACCATATGGAGCGGGGGGGATCTCTGGAAACACCATATATTTT. It codes for CASSPYGAGGISGNTIYF.

J is TRBJ1-1 and V is TRBV5-6; 9 nucleotides agree with TRBD1. Germline trimming cut 0 bases from V and 7 bases from J; bases unmatched to any gene: 7. In germline, CDR1 is SGHDT, CDR2 YYEEEE. The length of the CDR3 is 15 residues. The CDR3 sequence is CASSLGDREVGEAFF. Here the CDR3 DNA reads TGTGCCAGCAGCTTGGGGGACAGGGAGGTCGGTGAAGCTTTCTTT.

The chain combines TRBV28 with TRBJ2-1; unclear D gene. Trimming pared 3 bases from V and 3 bases from J, leaving 3 bases between. The CDR3 loop spans 12 amino acids. Germline V gene sequence: CDR1 MDHEN, CDR2 SYDVKM. The CDR3 DNA sequence: TGTGCCAGCAGTTTTATCTACAATGAGCAGTTCTTC. Protein sequence: CASSFIYNEQFF.

This chain uses TRBV5-1 with TRBJ2-1, with TRBD2 identical over 7 bases. The J segment lost 7 bases and the V segment lost 1 base, leaving 8 bases of the junction unmatched. CDR1 SGHRS and CDR2 YFSETQ come from the germline V gene. The CDR3 covers 15 residues. The CDR3: CASSLTSAPSNEQFF. CDR3 nucleotide sequence: TGCGCCAGCAGCTTGACTAGCGCCCCATCGAATGAGCAGTTCTTC.

A note on this clone: This CDR3 is also generated by other DNA sequences in the sample. The rearrangement uses TRBV3-1 (or the pseudogene TRBV3-2) and TRBJ1-3; the D is unclear. This CDR3 has 15 amino acids. Germline V gene sequence: CDR1 LGHDT, CDR2 YNNKEL (reference sequence). With 5 bases removed from V and 2 bases from J, the gap between germline ends came to 13 bases. The CDR3 reads CASSFRTGTGNTIYF. The CDR3 coding sequence is TGTGCCAGCAGCTTCCGAACCGGGACTGGAAACACCATATATTTT.

This chain links TRBV5-1 with TRBJ1-4, with TRBD1 matching 9 bases. The CDR3 totals 15 residues. Germline loops: CDR1 SGHRS, CDR2 YFSETQ. V trimming: 3 bases; J trimming: 6 bases; junction bases outside the gene matches: 6. The CDR3 bases are TGCGCCAGCAGCTCCAACAGGGGGCGGTATGAAAAACTGTTTTTT. Amino acids: CASSSNRGRYEKLFF. The whole variable domain, remainder taken from reference TRBV5-1 and TRBJ1-4, is KAGVTQTPRYLIKTRGQQVTLSCSPISGHRSVSWYQQTPGQGLQFLFEYFSETQRNKGNFPGRFSGRQFSNSRSEMNVSTLELGDSALYLCASSSNRGRYEKLFFGSGTQLSVL.

The chain employs TRBV12-5 and TRBJ2-7, with TRBD2 identical over 10 bases. CDR3 length: 15 residues. The germline CDR1 and CDR2 sequences are LGHNT and FRNRAP. V was pared by 0 bases and J by 2 bases, with 1 base of the junction left unmatched. CDR3 sequence reads: CASGLVSGRAYEQYF. CDR3 DNA sequence: TGTGCTAGTGGTTTGGTAAGCGGGAGGGCCTACGAGCAGTACTTC. Using reference TRBV12-5 and TRBJ2-7 for the parts outside the CDR3, the full variable domain is DARVTQTPRHKVTEMGQEVTMRCQPILGHNTVFWYRQTMMQGLELLAYFRNRAPLDDSGMPKDRFSAEMPDATLATLKIQPSEPRDSAVYFCASGLVSGRAYEQYFGPGTRLTVT.